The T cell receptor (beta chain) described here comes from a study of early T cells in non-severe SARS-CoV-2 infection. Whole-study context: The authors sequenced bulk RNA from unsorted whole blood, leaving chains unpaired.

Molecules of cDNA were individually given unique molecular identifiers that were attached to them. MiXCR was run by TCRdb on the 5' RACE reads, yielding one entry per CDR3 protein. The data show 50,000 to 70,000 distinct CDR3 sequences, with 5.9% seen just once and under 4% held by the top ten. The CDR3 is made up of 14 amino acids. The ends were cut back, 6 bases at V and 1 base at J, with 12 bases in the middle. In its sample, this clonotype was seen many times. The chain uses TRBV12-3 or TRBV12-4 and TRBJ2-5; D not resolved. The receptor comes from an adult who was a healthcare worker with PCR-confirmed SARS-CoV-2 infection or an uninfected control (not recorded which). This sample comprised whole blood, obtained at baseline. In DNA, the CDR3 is TGTGCCAGCAGCCCCCAGACCACCCAAGAGACCCAGTACTTC. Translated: CASSPQTTQETQYF.